This T cell receptor beta chain was documented in a study of cytomegalovirus exposure and HLA in healthy donors. Whole-study findings and limits: TCR beta chains numbering some 160 were designated cytomegalovirus-associated.

Germline CDR1 is LNHNV and CDR2 is YYDKDF (reference sequence). The CDR3 covers 15 residues. Trimming removed 1 base from V and 4 bases from J; junction bases left unmatched: 4. Measured with immunoSEQ multiplex PCR; TCRdb has only the in-frame clones, and not every one. The sample includes under 300,000 clones, around 87% seen only once; the top ten take 0.95% to 1.5%. This clone has just one count. Its specificity is unknown. The specimen was PBMCs. The sequence was obtained from a young woman in good health and CMV-seropositive. The V gene is TRBV15, the J gene TRBJ2-1, with TRBD2 identical over 7 bases. CDR3 nucleotides: TGTGCCACCAGCAGAGTAAGCGGGACTTACAATGAGCAGTTCTTC. Amino acids: CATSRVSGTYNEQFF. The variable domain in full, completed from reference TRBV15 and TRBJ2-1, reads DAMVIQNPRYQVTQFGKPVTLSCSQTLNHNVMYWYQQKSSQAPKLLFHYYDKDFNNEADTPDNFQSRRPNTSFCFLDIRSPGLGDTAMYLCATSRVSGTYNEQFFGPGTRLTVL.